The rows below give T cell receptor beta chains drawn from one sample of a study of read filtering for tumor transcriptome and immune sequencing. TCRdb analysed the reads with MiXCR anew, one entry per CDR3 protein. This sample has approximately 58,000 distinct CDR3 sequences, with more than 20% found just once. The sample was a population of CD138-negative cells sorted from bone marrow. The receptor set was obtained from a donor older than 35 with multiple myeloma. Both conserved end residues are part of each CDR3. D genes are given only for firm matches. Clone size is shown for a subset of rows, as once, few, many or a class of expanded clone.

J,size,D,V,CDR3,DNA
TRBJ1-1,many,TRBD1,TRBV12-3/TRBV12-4,CASRYTGVGTEAFF,TGTGCCAGCAGATATACAGGGGTTGGCACTGAAGCTTTCTTT
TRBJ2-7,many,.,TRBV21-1,CARFHGQGSYEQYF,TGTGCCCGATTCCACGGACAGGGGAGCTACGAGCAGTACTTC
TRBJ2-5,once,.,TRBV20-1,CSARDSRVRGTQYF,TGCAGTGCTAGAGACTCCAGGGTTCGGGGGACCCAGTACTTC
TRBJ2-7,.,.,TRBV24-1,CATSDSGTGLPEQYF,TGTGCCACCAGTGATTCCGGGACTGGCCTTCCGGAGCAGTACTTC
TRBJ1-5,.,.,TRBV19,CASWGEYSNQPQHF,TGTGCCAGTTGGGGGGAATATAGCAATCAGCCCCAGCATTTT
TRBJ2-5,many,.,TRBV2,CASSAYRAQETQYF,TGTGCCAGCAGTGCATACAGGGCTCAAGAGACCCAGTACTTC
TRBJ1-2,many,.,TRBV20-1,CSASDRILYGYTF,TGCAGTGCCTCGGACCGAATCCTCTATGGCTACACCTTC
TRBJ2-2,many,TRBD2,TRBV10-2,CASSEAAGGNTGELFF,TGCGCCAGCAGTGAAGCAGCGGGAGGGAACACCGGGGAGCTGTTTTTT
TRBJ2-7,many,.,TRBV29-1,CSVTETAGGYEQYF,TGCAGCGTTACCGAGACCGCCGGCGGCTACGAGCAGTACTTC
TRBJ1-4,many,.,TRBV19,CASSKNRQRTTNEKLFF,TGTGCCAGTAGCAAAAACCGACAGAGAACAACTAATGAAAAACTGTTTTTT
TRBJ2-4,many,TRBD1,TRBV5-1,CASSVGQGSLKNIQYF,TGCGCCAGCAGCGTGGGACAGGGGAGTTTAAAAAACATTCAGTACTTC
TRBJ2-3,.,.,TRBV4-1,CASSPAPGGDTQYF,TGCGCCAGCAGCCCCGCCCCTGGGGGGGATACGCAGTATTTT
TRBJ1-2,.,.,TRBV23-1,CASSPTGPYGYTF,TGCGCCAGCAGTCCGACAGGTCCCTATGGCTACACCTTC
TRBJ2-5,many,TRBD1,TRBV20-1,CSAGQGEETQYF,TGCAGTGCTGGTCAGGGGGAAGAGACCCAGTACTTC
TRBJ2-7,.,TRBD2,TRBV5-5,CASSGSSGGTSTKQYF,TGTGCCAGCAGCGGCTCTAGCGGGGGGACGTCTACGAAGCAGTACTTC